The T cell receptor (beta chain) described here comes from a study of a mutant IDH1 vaccine in newly diagnosed glioma. In the study overall: Standard pretreatment was either radiotherapy, temozolomide, or, for most, radiochemotherapy with temozolomide. General study findings and limits: Researchers report vaccine-induced immune responses in roughly 94% of patients.

As to this clone: The antigen is undetermined.

Time point described: week 47, end of study. The content of each vaccine dose was 300 ug of mutant IDH1 20-mer peptide, and topical imiquimod accompanied it. Astrocytomas that were new, WHO grade 3 or 4, IDH1-mutant and ATRX-lost were present in the donors. CDR1 and CDR2 (germline): ENHRY, SYGVKD. The CDR3 sequence is 13 residues long. The V end lost 7 bases, the J end lost 2 bases, and 9 bases lay between the germline ends. Sequencing used immunoSEQ multiplex PCR; TCRdb keeps in-frame clones, though not all of them. The sample has tens of thousands of clones, 82% seen once. The specimen comprised PBMCs, sampled from a glioma patient whose treatment included an IDH1 peptide vaccine. The chain employs TRBV10-3 and TRBJ1-3; no definite D call. This sequence was found in a middle-aged man with glioma. Some clones in this sample may be carry-over from other donors' samples. The chain's CDR3 is CAINQGTGNTIYF. CDR3 in DNA: TGTGCCATCAACCAAGGGACTGGAAACACCATATATTTT.